The entry below gives a single T cell receptor (beta chain) sequence along with its context. This entry belongs to a study of blood T cell repertoires in COVID-19. Assay used: immunoSEQ multiplex PCR; TCRdb lists only in-frame clones, some missing. This table has fewer than 250,000 clones, just under 85% appearing once. This TCR was sampled from a woman in her 70s with active or convalescent COVID-19. Sequencing was carried out using peripheral blood.

The CDR3 spells CASSPGQGQGIQYF. CDR3 DNA sequence: TGTGCCAGCAGCCCCGGACAGGGGCAGGGCATTCAGTACTTC. The genes are TRBV7-2 and TRBJ2-4, with TRBD1 matching 9 bases. J was trimmed by 9 bases and V by 5 bases; bases with no gene match: 8. The CDR3 covers 14 residues. Looked up from germline, CDR1 is SGHTA and CDR2 is FQGNSA.